A single sample is the source of the 30 T cell receptor beta chains below, sequenced in a study of CD8 T cells in Susac syndrome. Random hexamers primed reverse transcription of 0.5 to 1 ug RNA. TCRdb called the immunoSEQ multiplex PCR reads again in MiXCR, with one record for every CDR3 protein. The sample holds over 350,000 distinct CDR3 sequences; more than 70% are singletons and the top ten take about 0.12%. Sequencing was performed on CD8+ T cells from PBMCs. The receptors come from a human donor with multiple sclerosis.

This clonotype was seen a few times. The V gene is TRBV5-6, the J gene TRBJ1-5, with D possibly TRBD1 on 5 matching bases. V was clipped by 0 bases and J by 0 bases, with 7 bases between them. This CDR3 has 15 residues. CDR1 is SGHDT and CDR2 is YYEEEE in the germline V gene. The CDR3 DNA reads as TGTGCCAGCAGCTTGGAGGGGAATAGCAATCAGCCCCAGCATTTT. Its protein product is CASSLEGNSNQPQHF.

The chain combines TRBV24-1 with TRBJ1-1; the D is unclear. This CDR3 region has 13 residues. V gave up 3 bases and J gave up 4 bases, with 8 bases separating them. Germline CDR1 reads KGHDR; CDR2 reads SFDVKD. The CDR3 here is CATSDGGSTEAFF. The CDR3 nucleotides read TGTGCCACCAGTGATGGTGGGAGCACTGAAGCTTTCTTT.

CDR3 coding DNA: TGTGCCAGCAGCCCGCTCGGACAGGGGGCAGATACGCAGTATTTT. Amino acids: CASSPLGQGADTQYF. V usage is TRBV7-8 and J usage is TRBJ2-3; TRBD1 matches at 10 bases. Germline CDR1 and CDR2: SGHVS and FQNEAQ. This CDR3 is built from 15 residues. J was trimmed by 4 bases and V by 5 bases; bases with no gene match: 6. Complete variable domain (other parts from reference TRBV7-8 and TRBJ2-3): GAGVSQSPRYKVAKRGQDVALRCDPISGHVSLFWYQQALGQGPEFLTYFQNEAQLDKSGLPSDRFFAERPEGSVSTLKIQRTQQEDSAVYLCASSPLGQGADTQYFGPGTRLTVL.

The chain recombines TRBV27 with TRBJ2-7; 9 bases agree with TRBD1. V gave up 5 bases and J gave up 3 bases; unmatched junction bases: 8. Germline V gene lookup returns CDR1 MNHEY and CDR2 SMNVEV (reference sequence). This CDR3 comprises 15 residues. As DNA, the CDR3 is TGTGCCAGCAGTCTCAACAGGGGGCCCATCTACGAGCAGTACTTC. Translating gives CASSLNRGPIYEQYF.

This clonotype was recorded once. This chain uses TRBV20-1 with TRBJ1-5; no clear D. The CDR3 is 16 residues long. V lost 3 bases, J lost 2 bases, and 17 bases lay in between. The germline V gene encodes CDR1 DFQATT and CDR2 SNEGSKA (reference sequence). In DNA, the CDR3 is TGCAGTGCTAGTGGGGAGCGGACGGCGGGCAATCAGCCCCAGCATTTT. Amino acids: CSASGERTAGNQPQHF.

V usage is TRBV7-9 and J usage is TRBJ2-1, with 9 bases that match TRBD2. This CDR3 contains 15 residues. The V gene's germline CDR1 is SEHNR and CDR2 FQNEAQ (reference sequence). V was pared by 5 bases and J by 5 bases, with 7 bases of the junction left unmatched. CDR3 nucleotides: TGTGCCAGCAGCGAACCGGGACTAGCAGACAATGAGCAGTTCTTC. Translation: CASSEPGLADNEQFF.

The chain is built from TRBV30 and TRBJ1-2; TRBD1 aligns across 7 bases. CDR3 length equals 13 residues. The trim removed 3 bases at V and 4 bases at J, leaving 5 bases unmatched. CDR1 GTSNPN and CDR2 SVGIG come from the germline V gene (reference sequence). CDR3 protein: CAWSTGTVYGYTF. CDR3 DNA: TGTGCCTGGAGCACCGGGACAGTCTATGGCTACACCTTC.

The chain combines TRBV12-3 or TRBV12-4 with TRBJ2-7; possibly TRBD2 for D (5 bases). This CDR3 contains 13 residues. The germline V and J ends were trimmed by 3 bases and 7 bases, with 13 bases remaining between them. The CDR3 loop reads CASSFTGIVEQYF. Written as DNA, the CDR3 is TGTGCCAGCAGTTTCACGGGAATAGTAGAGCAGTACTTC.

This chain connects TRBV6-4 to TRBJ2-2; perhaps TRBD1 as D (5 bases). Trimming pared 0 bases from V and 3 bases from J, leaving 5 bases between. The germline CDR1 and CDR2 sequences are MRHNA and SNTAGT. The length of the CDR3 is 14 residues. The CDR3: CASSDSRDTGELFF. The DNA for the CDR3 is TGTGCCAGCAGTGACTCCAGGGACACCGGGGAGCTGTTTTTT.

This clonotype was seen more than once but under ten times. The genes are TRBV27 and TRBJ2-7; perhaps TRBD1 as D (5 bases). This CDR3 comprises 15 residues. In germline, CDR1 is MNHEY, CDR2 SMNVEV (reference sequence). The V and J ends lost 8 bases and 2 bases respectively, with 19 bases between them. The CDR3 nucleotides are TGTGCCAGCGCACTCTTGGGGCAGGGCACCTACGAGCAGTACTTC. Its translation: CASALLGQGTYEQYF.

The chain is built from TRBV6-2 or TRBV6-3 and TRBJ1-2; perhaps TRBD1 as D (6 bases). CDR1 is MNHEY, CDR2 SVGEGT, per germline. Trimming shortened V by 8 bases and J by 8 bases, and 15 bases separated the two germline ends. The CDR3 spans 12 residues. In nucleotides, the CDR3 is TGTGCCAGCCGGGGACATCCGTACGGCTACACCTTC. It yields the protein CASRGHPYGYTF.

V usage is TRBV5-6 and J usage is TRBJ2-1; tentatively, D is TRBD2 (6 bases). The CDR3 is 15 residues long. Per germline, CDR1 SGHDT and CDR2 YYEEEE. The germline V and J ends were trimmed by 3 bases and 4 bases, with 14 bases remaining between them. The CDR3 DNA reads TGTGCCAGCAGCTCTGGAGCGGGTTATTACAATGAGCAGTTCTTC. It codes for CASSSGAGYYNEQFF.

This clonotype appeared once. The chain joins TRBV5-1 to TRBJ1-1; TRBD1 is a possible D gene (6 bases). The CDR3 is 17 amino acids. Germline CDR1 is SGHRS and CDR2 is YFSETQ. Trimming cost V 1 base and J 0 bases, with 16 bases left between them. The CDR3 loop is CASSLSGRGLMNTEAFF. The CDR3 coding sequence is TGCGCCAGCAGCTTGAGTGGCAGGGGATTAATGAACACTGAAGCTTTCTTT.

This clonotype was seen a handful of times. V usage is TRBV4-1 and J usage is TRBJ2-7; 9 bases map to TRBD1. J gave up 4 bases and V 0 bases, and 1 base lay outside the gene matches. The CDR3 spans 14 residues. The germline CDR1 and CDR2 sequences are MGHRA and YSYEKL. CDR3 sequence: CASSQEGQGYEQYF. DNA for the CDR3: TGCGCCAGCAGCCAAGAGGGACAGGGATACGAGCAGTACTTC.

The CDR3 spells CASSSGGSSDTQYF. The CDR3 coding sequence is TGTGCCAGCAGTTCCGGCGGGAGCTCAGATACGCAGTATTTT. The chain is built from TRBV6-6 and TRBJ2-3, with 7 bases lining up with TRBD2. The germline V gene encodes CDR1 MNHNY and CDR2 SVGAGI (reference sequence). The CDR3 consists of 14 residues. V shed 4 bases, J shed 4 bases, and the junction held 5 bases outside the gene matches.

This sequence joins TRBV5-1 and TRBJ2-1, with 7 bases aligning to TRBD2. The J segment lost 3 bases and the V segment lost 5 bases, leaving 8 bases of the junction unmatched. CDR3 size: 15 residues. The germline V gene encodes CDR1 SGHRS and CDR2 YFSETQ. CDR3 loop: CASRTTSESYNEQFF. In DNA, the CDR3 is TGCGCCAGCAGAACTACTAGCGAGAGCTACAATGAGCAGTTCTTC. Combining the CDR3 with reference TRBV5-1 and TRBJ2-1 gives the whole variable domain KAGVTQTPRYLIKTRGQQVTLSCSPISGHRSVSWYQQTPGQGLQFLFEYFSETQRNKGNFPGRFSGRQFSNSRSEMNVSTLELGDSALYLCASRTTSESYNEQFFGPGTRLTVL.

A note on this clonotype: At one end the junction does not follow the germline gene, possibly because of a read error. V and J are TRBV4-1 and TRBJ2-3, with TRBD2 identical over 16 bases. CDR1 and CDR2 from the germline V gene are MGHRA and YSYEKL. This CDR3 spans 13 amino acids. CDR3 nucleotides: TGCGCCAGCAGCCAGGGACTAGCGGGGGGGCAAGATTTT. Its translation is CASSQGLAGGQDF.

This rearrangement joins TRBV30 to TRBJ2-7, with D possibly matching TRBD1 (6 bases). Between the trimmed V and J ends, which lost 3 bases and 2 bases, there was a span of 11 bases. The CDR3 length is 13 residues. Germline loops: CDR1 GTSNPN, CDR2 SVGIG (reference sequence). The CDR3: CAWRPGTTYEQYF. For the CDR3, the DNA is TGTGCCTGGAGGCCCGGGACAACCTACGAGCAGTACTTC.

This clonotype was seen just once. The chain uses TRBV6-1 and TRBJ2-7; 7 nucleotides agree with TRBD2. V lost 7 bases and J lost 0; bases outside the gene matches: 15. Germline V gene sequence: CDR1 MNHNS, CDR2 SASEGT. This CDR3 contains 17 residues. The CDR3: CASTKSGKGSYSYEQYF. CDR3 DNA: TGTGCCAGCACCAAGAGCGGGAAGGGGAGCTACTCCTACGAGCAGTACTTC.

This clonotype is a singleton in its sample. The V and J genes are TRBV21-1 and TRBJ1-5; the D segment call TRBD1 is taken from the table without a DNA check. TRBV21-1 is described as a pseudogene. The CDR3 consists of 14 residues. Written as DNA, the CDR3 is TGTGCCAGCAGCAACCAAGGGGTTGATCAGCCCCAGCATTTT. Translation gives CASSNQGVDQPQHF.

This clonotype showed up just a few times. The V and J genes are TRBV14 and TRBJ2-7; 7 bases match TRBD1. This CDR3 is 16 amino acids long. Trimming cost V 4 bases and J 2 bases; bases outside gene matches: 11. Germline CDR1 and CDR2: SGHDN and FVKESK. CDR3 region: CASSLLSEGAAYEQYF. In DNA, the CDR3 is TGTGCCAGCAGCCTGTTGTCTGAGGGGGCGGCCTACGAGCAGTACTTC.

This chain uses TRBV25-1 with TRBJ2-5; TRBD2 aligns across 10 bases. The CDR3 sequence is 19 residues long. V trimming: 1 base; J trimming: 5 bases; junction bases outside the gene matches: 16. Germline V gene sequence: CDR1 MGHDK, CDR2 SYGVNS. The CDR3 region is CASSEFFEERGGYEETQYF. The CDR3 DNA sequence: TGTGCCAGCAGTGAATTTTTCGAGGAGCGGGGGGGCTATGAGGAGACCCAGTACTTC.

This chain connects TRBV5-6 to TRBJ1-4; TRBD1 is a possible D gene (5 bases). Germline lookup yields CDR1 SGHDT and CDR2 YYEEEE. Trimming stripped 6 bases from V and 0 bases from J, with 15 bases between. This CDR3 region has 16 residues. The chain's CDR3 is CASTRLTVATNEKLFF. CDR3 nucleotides: TGTGCCAGCACCCGTCTGACAGTTGCAACTAATGAAAAACTGTTTTTT.

V and J are TRBV27 and TRBJ2-7; perhaps TRBD2 as D (7 bases). Looked up from germline, CDR1 is MNHEY and CDR2 is SMNVEV (reference sequence). Trimming took off 7 bases at V and 5 bases at J, with 18 bases between the two ends. CDR3 size: 14 residues. The DNA for the CDR3 is TGTGCCAGCACCCCCCCGGGGGGCTTCCACGAGCAGTACTTC. It is translated as CASTPPGGFHEQYF.

This chain links TRBV7-9 with TRBJ1-2, with D possibly being TRBD1 (5 bases). V gave up 5 bases and J gave up 0 bases, with 16 bases separating them. Germline lookup yields CDR1 SEHNR and CDR2 FQNEAQ (reference sequence). The CDR3 contains 16 residues. CDR3: CASSNRDARANYGYTF. The CDR3 DNA reads TGTGCCAGCAGCAACCGGGACGCAAGGGCTAACTATGGCTACACCTTC.

V and J are TRBV7-9 and TRBJ2-1, with 7 bases aligning to TRBD2. The germline CDR1 and CDR2 sequences are SEHNR and FQNEAQ (reference sequence). Trimming took 5 bases from V and 0 from J; bases not matched to a gene: 7. The CDR3 is made up of 16 amino acids. CDR3 protein: CASSGSSGSSYNEQFF. Written as DNA, the CDR3 is TGTGCCAGCAGCGGGTCTAGCGGAAGCTCCTACAATGAGCAGTTCTTC.

This chain uses TRBV12-3 or TRBV12-4 with TRBJ2-3; the match to TRBD2 covers 15 bases. The trim removed 7 bases at V and 3 bases at J, leaving 8 bases unmatched. This CDR3 contains 17 residues. The CDR3 spells CASTLRTSGGATDTQYF. The CDR3 DNA is TGTGCCAGCACTCTAAGGACTAGCGGGGGGGCAACAGATACGCAGTATTTT.

The chain employs TRBV11-1 and TRBJ2-7, with a possible D match to TRBD1 (6 bases). CDR3 length equals 16 residues. CDR1 is SGHAT and CDR2 is FQDESV in the germline V gene (reference sequence). V was cut by 2 bases and J by 0 bases, with 14 bases left in between. The CDR3 coding sequence is TGTGCCAGCAGCTTAAGGTTCGGACAGAGCTCCTACGAGCAGTACTTC. It encodes CASSLRFGQSSYEQYF.

The chain has TRBV27 and TRBJ1-5; D remains unclear. The CDR3 sequence is 15 residues long. Between the trimmed V and J ends, which lost 10 bases and 0 bases, there was a span of 16 bases. Germline V gene lookup returns CDR1 MNHEY and CDR2 SMNVEV (reference sequence). The CDR3 DNA is TGTGCCACCAAGGTGGCAGGCTATAGCAATCAGCCCCAGCATTTT. It encodes CATKVAGYSNQPQHF.

V and J are TRBV4-1 and TRBJ1-5; 7 bases align to TRBD1. CDR1 is MGHRA, CDR2 YSYEKL, per germline. The CDR3 covers 14 residues. V trimming: 9 bases; J trimming: 1 base; junction bases outside the gene matches: 6. This CDR3 is CASGMTGSNQPQHF. CDR3 DNA sequence: TGCGCCAGTGGTATGACAGGGAGCAATCAGCCCCAGCATTTT.